Below, 3 T cell receptor beta chains from the same sample are listed, as sequenced in a study of blood T cell repertoires in COVID-19. Generated by immunoSEQ multiplex PCR, the TCRdb table keeps only in-frame clones and is missing some. The sample yields over 150,000 clones, around 90% seen once. The specimen sequenced was PBMCs or T cells enriched from blood (not recorded which). These receptors originate from a woman between 25 and 40 years old who had recovered from COVID-19.

V is TRBV20-1 and J is TRBJ2-3; D not resolved. The CDR3 loop spans 11 amino acids. In germline, CDR1 is DFQATT, CDR2 SNEGSKA (reference sequence). The V gene lost 2 bases and the J gene lost 4 bases, with 4 bases spanning the gap. CDR3: CSARKPDTQYF. The CDR3 coding sequence is TGCAGTGCTAGAAAGCCAGATACGCAGTATTTT.

This clone was recorded many times. The chain employs TRBV7-7 and TRBJ2-7; D is possibly TRBD2 (6 bases). V was shortened by 5 bases and J by 6 bases, with 20 bases between the two germline ends. CDR1 SSHAT and CDR2 FNYEAQ come from the germline V gene (reference sequence). The CDR3 extends over 15 amino acids. This CDR3 is CASSGNRGSTAEQYF. In DNA form, the CDR3 reads TGTGCCAGCAGCGGTAATCGGGGGAGCACTGCCGAGCAGTACTTC.

This chain uses TRBV7-3 with TRBJ2-3, with 10 nucleotides matching TRBD2. Looked up from germline, CDR1 is SGHTA and CDR2 is FQGTGA. The CDR3 contains 15 residues. Trimming cost V 6 bases and J 4 bases; bases outside gene matches: 7. For the CDR3, the DNA is TGTGCCAGCAGAACCCAGCGGGAGGGCGCAGATACGCAGTATTTT. Translated: CASRTQREGADTQYF.